These 24 T cell receptor beta chains came from one sample sequenced in a study of shared T cell receptors in the human thymus. Clones were read by immunoSEQ multiplex PCR, and TCRdb kept only the in-frame ones, dropping some. The top ten clones hold roughly 0.0097% of a sample with hundreds of thousands of clones, around 89% of them seen once. These data were likewise used in another study, on human thymus T cells.

The sequenced sample was thymocytes. The receptors were sampled from a boy less than two years old with a congenital heart defect.

The V and J genes are TRBV5-4 and TRBJ2-3, with 10 bases aligning to TRBD2. Germline-derived CDR1 and CDR2 are SGHNT and YYREEE (reference sequence). The ends lost 5 bases at V and 1 base at J; junction bases unmatched: 4. CDR3 length equals 15 residues. The CDR3: CASRQREGGTDTQYF. The CDR3 DNA is TGTGCCAGCAGACAGCGGGAGGGGGGCACAGATACGCAGTATTTT.

Turning to this clone: One end of the junction varies from germline; a read error may be responsible. The chain has TRBV6-1 and TRBJ1-2; D is perhaps TRBD1 (5 bases). Germline values: CDR1 MNHNS, CDR2 SASEGT. The CDR3 covers 15 residues. CDR3 DNA sequence: TGTGCCAGCAGTGAAGGGGGGGTCGGGGACTATGGCCACACCTTC. This gives the protein CASSEGGVGDYGHTF.

The chain recombines TRBV10-1 with TRBJ2-3, with D maybe TRBD1 (6 bases). V lost 5 bases and J 4 bases, leaving 13 bases between the germline ends. CDR3 length: 14 residues. The germline V gene has CDR1 WNHNN and CDR2 SYGVQD (reference sequence). CDR3 residues: CASSITHRADTQYF. CDR3 bases: TGCGCCAGCAGTATAACCCACAGGGCAGATACGCAGTATTTT.

The V and J genes are TRBV7-8 and TRBJ1-4; 11 bases map to TRBD1. The J segment lost 0 bases and the V segment lost 4 bases, leaving 1 base of the junction unmatched. The CDR3 has 16 residues. Germline V CDR1 and CDR2: SGHVS, FQNEAQ. The CDR3 nucleotides read TGTGCCAGCAGCTGGGACAGGGGGACAACTAATGAAAAACTGTTTTTT. It codes for CASSWDRGTTNEKLFF.

This chain links TRBV9 with TRBJ2-2; 8 bases are shared with TRBD2. Trimming removed 0 bases from V and 7 bases from J; junction bases left unmatched: 8. The CDR3 has 16 amino acids. Germline CDR1 reads SGDLS; CDR2 reads YYNGEE. CDR3: CASSVDGAGVLGELFF. In DNA, the CDR3 is TGTGCCAGCAGCGTAGATGGAGCGGGAGTCCTCGGGGAGCTGTTTTTT.

The V call is TRBV7-9, the J call TRBJ2-7; 7 nucleotides align to TRBD1. This CDR3 has 13 residues. Trimming took 8 bases from V and 4 from J; bases not matched to a gene: 8. Germline V lookup: CDR1 SEHNR, CDR2 FQNEAQ (reference sequence). CDR3: CASSHRGSYEQYF. The DNA of the CDR3 is TGTGCCAGCTCACACAGGGGAAGTTACGAGCAGTACTTC.

This chain joins TRBV19 and TRBJ1-2, with D unclear. The CDR3 covers 11 residues. The germline V and J ends were trimmed by 9 bases and 8 bases, with 13 bases remaining between them. The germline gives CDR1 LNHDA, CDR2 SQIVND (reference sequence). The CDR3 DNA sequence: TGTGCCAGCGAAGCGGGTCGCGGCTACACCTTC. This gives the protein CASEAGRGYTF.

The V gene is TRBV6-1, the J gene TRBJ1-5; TRBD1 matches at 12 bases. The trim removed 0 bases at V and 4 bases at J, leaving 10 bases unmatched. CDR3 length equals 19 residues. Germline CDR1 reads MNHNS; CDR2 reads SASEGT. CDR3 amino acids: CASSEAGQGARVGNQPQHF. CDR3 nucleotides: TGTGCCAGCAGTGAAGCGGGACAGGGGGCACGGGTAGGGAATCAGCCCCAGCATTTT.

The chain uses TRBV6-1 and TRBJ2-7, with TRBD2 matching over 9 bases. The CDR3 has 17 amino acids. V shed 1 base, J shed 7 bases, and the junction held 14 bases outside the gene matches. Germline V gene lookup returns CDR1 MNHNS and CDR2 SASEGT. CDR3 nucleotide sequence: TGTGCCAGCAGTGAAGAGCGGCCGACTAGCGGCCTTAGGGAGCAGTACTTC. It yields the protein CASSEERPTSGLREQYF.

The chain joins TRBV29-1 to TRBJ2-5; D is perhaps TRBD2 (5 bases). Germline assignment: CDR1 SQVTM and CDR2 ANQGSEA. The CDR3 extends over 13 amino acids. Deletions cut 4 bases from V and 4 bases from J, with 13 bases between. In DNA form, the CDR3 reads TGCAGCGTTGGCCCTCCTAGCCGAGAGACCCAGTACTTC. It is translated as CSVGPPSRETQYF.

This chain links TRBV11-2 with TRBJ2-7, with 7 bases lining up with TRBD1. J gave up 3 bases and V 1 base, and 12 bases lay outside the gene matches. The CDR3 length is 17 residues. Germline assignment: CDR1 SGHAT and CDR2 FQNNGV. CDR3 sequence (DNA): TGTGCCAGCAGCTTAGTGGTTTGGAAGGGGGCTTTCTACGAGCAGTACTTC. Translation gives CASSLVVWKGAFYEQYF.

The J gene is TRBJ2-3, the V gene TRBV14; maybe TRBD2 (5 bases). Germline V CDR1 and CDR2: SGHDN, FVKESK. This CDR3 contains 17 residues. Deletions cut 4 bases from V and 0 bases from J, with 17 bases between. This chain's CDR3 is CASSPHRGSLSTDTQYF. DNA for the CDR3: TGTGCCAGCAGCCCTCATCGCGGGTCCCTTAGCACAGATACGCAGTATTTT.

This chain links TRBV21-1 with TRBJ2-7; no check of the table's D call, TRBD2, against the DNA was made. TRBV21-1 is assigned pseudogene status. The CDR3 is made up of 20 amino acids. The CDR3 coding sequence is TGTGCCAGCAGCCCCCGACCCCCCTTCACTAGCGCACTCCTAGAGGACGAGCAGTACTTC. It specifies CASSPRPPFTSALLEDEQYF.

The chain joins TRBV10-1 to TRBJ2-7; D unclear. V was cut by 1 base and J by 0 bases, with 7 bases left in between. Per the germline V gene, CDR1 is WNHNN and CDR2 is SYGVQD (reference sequence). The CDR3 runs to 14 residues. The CDR3 here is CASSELRSSYEQYF. The CDR3 DNA reads as TGCGCCAGCAGTGAGTTGCGGAGCTCCTACGAGCAGTACTTC.

A single count supports this clone. This rearrangement joins TRBV28 to TRBJ2-7; 9 bases align to TRBD2. The CDR3 loop spans 20 amino acids. Unmatched junction bases numbered 21, after V lost 5 bases and J lost 1 base. CDR1 and CDR2 (germline): MDHEN, SYDVKM. The CDR3, as DNA: TGTGCCAGCAGTCCCGCCCCCAGCGGGAGGACCTACGGCCCATCCTACGAGCAGTACTTC. Protein: CASSPAPSGRTYGPSYEQYF. Filled out from reference TRBV28 and TRBJ2-7, the complete variable domain reads DVKVTQSSRYLVKRTGEKVFLECVQDMDHENMFWYRQDPGLGLRLIYFSYDVKMKEKGDIPEGYSVSREKKERFSLILESASTNQTSMYLCASSPAPSGRTYGPSYEQYFGPGTRLTVT.

This clone was found a few times. The V and J genes are TRBV4-1 and TRBJ2-2; D remains unclear. Germline V gene sequence: CDR1 MGHRA, CDR2 YSYEKL. V was trimmed by 1 base and J by 0 bases, leaving 9 bases between them. This CDR3 is 16 amino acids long. CDR3 coding DNA: TGCGCCAGCAGCCAAGCTATGGGCACGAACACCGGGGAGCTGTTTTTT. The encoded protein is CASSQAMGTNTGELFF.

This clone was observed once. The chain joins TRBV29-1 to TRBJ2-1, with 7 positions matching TRBD1. Germline trimming cut 4 bases from V and 12 bases from J; bases unmatched to any gene: 0. Germline values: CDR1 SQVTM, CDR2 ANQGSEA. The CDR3 contains 9 residues. CDR3 nucleotide sequence: TGCAGCGTTGGACAGGGGCAGTTCTTC. Protein: CSVGQGQFF.

The chain is built from TRBV5-1 and TRBJ2-7; 9 bases are a match to TRBD2. Germline CDR1 reads SGHRS; CDR2 reads YFSETQ. V shed 2 bases, J shed 0 bases, and the junction held 3 bases outside the gene matches. The CDR3 length is 15 residues. CDR3 protein: CASSFLAGASYEQYF. As DNA, the CDR3 is TGCGCCAGCAGCTTCTTAGCGGGAGCCTCCTACGAGCAGTACTTC. The complete variable domain, with remaining parts taken from reference TRBV5-1 and TRBJ2-7, reads KAGVTQTPRYLIKTRGQQVTLSCSPISGHRSVSWYQQTPGQGLQFLFEYFSETQRNKGNFPGRFSGRQFSNSRSEMNVSTLELGDSALYLCASSFLAGASYEQYFGPGTRLTVT.

The V call is TRBV21-1, the J call TRBJ2-1; the D call TRBD2 from the table was never checked on the DNA. TRBV21-1 is shown as a pseudogene. CDR3 length: 18 residues. The CDR3 here is CASSKEGLGSFSYNEQFF. The CDR3 DNA reads TGTGCCAGCAGCAAAGAGGGACTAGGTTCCTTCTCCTACAATGAGCAGTTCTTC.

V and J are TRBV5-8 and TRBJ2-5; 7 nucleotides line up with TRBD2. This CDR3 spans 16 amino acids. CDR1 is SGHTS and CDR2 is YDEGEE in the germline V gene. The V gene end was trimmed by 0 bases and the J gene end by 3 bases; junction bases not matched to a gene: 8. CDR3 nucleotide sequence: TGTGCCAGCAGCTTGGGGGCGGGCGGGAGAGAAGAGACCCAGTACTTC. Translated, it gives CASSLGAGGREETQYF. Supplemented by reference TRBV5-8 and TRBJ2-5, the full variable domain reads EAGVTQSPTHLIKTRGQQATLRCSPISGHTSVYWYQQALGLGLQFLLWYDEGEERNRGNFPPRFSGRQFPNYSSELNVNALELEDSALYLCASSLGAGGREETQYFGPGTRLLVL.

The chain recombines TRBV7-8 with TRBJ1-5; no clear D gene. V gave up 6 bases and J gave up 6 bases, with 18 bases separating them. CDR1 is SGHVS, CDR2 FQNEAQ, per germline. The CDR3 runs 15 residues. The CDR3 sequence is CASSFDGVFRQPQHF. Written as DNA, the CDR3 is TGTGCCAGCAGTTTTGACGGGGTATTCCGTCAGCCCCAGCATTTT.

The CDR3 loop is CASSLTSGTDTQYF. The CDR3 coding sequence is TGTGCCAGCAGCTTAACTTCGGGGACAGATACGCAGTATTTT. The genes are TRBV7-6 and TRBJ2-3, with D tentatively TRBD2 (5 bases). The CDR3 runs to 14 residues. The germline V gene has CDR1 SGHVS and CDR2 FNYEAQ. V was shortened by 2 bases and J by 3 bases, with 9 bases between the two germline ends. Using reference TRBV7-6 and TRBJ2-3 for the parts outside the CDR3, the full variable domain is GAGVSQSPRYKVTKRGQDVALRCDPISGHVSLYWYRQALGQGPEFLTYFNYEAQQDKSGLPNDRFSAERPEGSISTLTIQRTEQRDSAMYRCASSLTSGTDTQYFGPGTRLTVL.

This clone was observed a handful of times. The CDR3 DNA sequence: TGTGCCAGCAGTTCCCCTGGAGGGAGGGGAACTGAAGCTTTCTTT. Translating it yields CASSSPGGRGTEAFF. This chain uses TRBV6-5 with TRBJ1-1; possible D gene TRBD1, 5 bases. The germline CDR1 and CDR2 sequences are MNHEY and SVGAGI. Deletions cut 4 bases from V and 5 bases from J, with 17 bases between. CDR3 length equals 15 residues.

The CDR3 sequence is CASSFGEEEKLFF. The CDR3 DNA reads TGTGCCAGCAGTTTCGGCGAGGAGGAAAAACTGTTTTTT. V is TRBV27 and J is TRBJ1-4, with D uncertain. The CDR3 has 13 amino acids. V was shortened by 3 bases and J by 8 bases, with 10 bases between the two germline ends. Germline lookup yields CDR1 MNHEY and CDR2 SMNVEV (reference sequence).